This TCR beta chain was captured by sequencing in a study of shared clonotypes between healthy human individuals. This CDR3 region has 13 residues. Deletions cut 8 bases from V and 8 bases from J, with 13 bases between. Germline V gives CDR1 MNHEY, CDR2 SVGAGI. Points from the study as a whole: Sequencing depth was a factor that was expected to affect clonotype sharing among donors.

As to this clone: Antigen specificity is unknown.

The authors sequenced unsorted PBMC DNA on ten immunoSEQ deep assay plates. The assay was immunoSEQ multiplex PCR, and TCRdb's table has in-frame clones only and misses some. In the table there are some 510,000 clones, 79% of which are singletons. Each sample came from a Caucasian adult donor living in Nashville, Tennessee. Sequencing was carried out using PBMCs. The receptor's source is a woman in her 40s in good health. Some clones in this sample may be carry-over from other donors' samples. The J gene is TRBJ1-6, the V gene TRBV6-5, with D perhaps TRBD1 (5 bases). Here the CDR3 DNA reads TGTGCCAGCGGACGGCTGGGGGATTCACCCCTCCACTTT. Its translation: CASGRLGDSPLHF.